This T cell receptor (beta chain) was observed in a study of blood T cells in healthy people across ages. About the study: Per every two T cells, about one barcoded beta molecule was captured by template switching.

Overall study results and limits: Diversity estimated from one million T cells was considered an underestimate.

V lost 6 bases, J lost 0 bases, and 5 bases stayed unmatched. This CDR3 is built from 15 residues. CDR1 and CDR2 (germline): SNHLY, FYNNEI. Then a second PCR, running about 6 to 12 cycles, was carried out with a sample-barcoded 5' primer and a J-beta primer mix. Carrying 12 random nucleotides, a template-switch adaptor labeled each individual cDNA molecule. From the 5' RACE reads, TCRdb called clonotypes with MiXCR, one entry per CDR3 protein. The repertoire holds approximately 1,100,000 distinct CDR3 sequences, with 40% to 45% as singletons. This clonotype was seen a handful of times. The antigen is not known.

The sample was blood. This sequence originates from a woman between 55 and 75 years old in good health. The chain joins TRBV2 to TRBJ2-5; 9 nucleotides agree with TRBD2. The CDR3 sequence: CASRQLAGNQETQYF. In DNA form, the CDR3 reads TGTGCCAGCAGGCAACTAGCGGGCAACCAAGAGACCCAGTACTTC.